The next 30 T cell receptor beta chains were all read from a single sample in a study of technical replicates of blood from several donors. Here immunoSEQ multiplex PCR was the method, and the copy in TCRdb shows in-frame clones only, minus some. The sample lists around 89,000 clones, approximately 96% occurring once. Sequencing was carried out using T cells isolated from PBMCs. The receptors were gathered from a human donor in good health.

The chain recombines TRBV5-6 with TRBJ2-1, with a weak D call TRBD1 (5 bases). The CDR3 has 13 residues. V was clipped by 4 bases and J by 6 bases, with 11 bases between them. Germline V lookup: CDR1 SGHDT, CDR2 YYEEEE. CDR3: CASSRRQFNEQFF. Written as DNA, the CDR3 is TGTGCCAGCAGCAGAAGACAGTTCAATGAGCAGTTCTTC.

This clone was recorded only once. The CDR3 region has the DNA TGTGCCAGCAGCCCTAGCGGAGGAATCGGAGGGGAAAAACTGTTTTTT. It codes for CASSPSGGIGGEKLFF. This sequence joins TRBV5-4 and TRBJ1-4; D not resolved. This CDR3 is 16 amino acids long. The V end was cut by 4 bases, the J end by 8 bases, with 21 bases between. Germline CDR1 is SGHNT and CDR2 is YYREEE (reference sequence).

DNA for the CDR3: TGTGCCAGCAGCCAAGGGCTAGCGGTCCCCAATGAGCAGTTCTTC. Its protein is CASSQGLAVPNEQFF. The chain links TRBV14 to TRBJ2-1, with 7 bases lining up with TRBD2. Germline values: CDR1 SGHDN, CDR2 FVKESK. The CDR3 contains 15 residues. V shed 1 base and J 6 bases; nucleotides not matched to a gene: 6.

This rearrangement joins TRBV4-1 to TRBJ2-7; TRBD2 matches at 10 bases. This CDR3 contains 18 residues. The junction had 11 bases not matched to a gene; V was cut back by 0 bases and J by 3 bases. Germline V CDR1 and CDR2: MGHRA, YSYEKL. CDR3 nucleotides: TGCGCCAGCAGCCAAGAAGTATCTCTAGCGGGAGTGGTCTACGAGCAGTACTTC. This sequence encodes CASSQEVSLAGVVYEQYF.

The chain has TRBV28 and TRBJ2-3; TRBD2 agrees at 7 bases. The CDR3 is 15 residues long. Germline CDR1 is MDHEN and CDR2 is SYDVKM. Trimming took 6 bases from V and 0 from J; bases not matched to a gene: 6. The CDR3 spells CASSVRGGSTDTQYF. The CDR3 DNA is TGTGCCAGCAGCGTCCGGGGAGGGAGCACAGATACGCAGTATTTT.

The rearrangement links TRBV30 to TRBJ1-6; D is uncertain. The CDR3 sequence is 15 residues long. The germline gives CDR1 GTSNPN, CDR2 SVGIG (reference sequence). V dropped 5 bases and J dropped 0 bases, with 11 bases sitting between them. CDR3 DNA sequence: TGTGCCTGGTGTCGGGGAAGCTCCTATAATTCACCCCTCCACTTT. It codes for CAWCRGSSYNSPLHF.

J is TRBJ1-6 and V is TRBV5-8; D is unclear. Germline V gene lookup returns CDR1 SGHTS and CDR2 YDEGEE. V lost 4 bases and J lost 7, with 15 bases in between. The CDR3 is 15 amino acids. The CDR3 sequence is CASSATESYNSPLHF. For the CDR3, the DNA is TGTGCCAGCAGCGCCACAGAAAGCTACAATTCACCCCTCCACTTT. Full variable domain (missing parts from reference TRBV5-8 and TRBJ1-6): EAGVTQSPTHLIKTRGQQATLRCSPISGHTSVYWYQQALGLGLQFLLWYDEGEERNRGNFPPRFSGRQFPNYSSELNVNALELEDSALYLCASSATESYNSPLHFGNGTRLTVT.

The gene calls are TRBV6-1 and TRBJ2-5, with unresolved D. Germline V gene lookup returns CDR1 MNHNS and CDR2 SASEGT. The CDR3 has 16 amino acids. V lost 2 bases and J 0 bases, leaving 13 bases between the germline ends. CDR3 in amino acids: CASSELGWYYQETQYF. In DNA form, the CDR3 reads TGTGCCAGCAGTGAATTGGGCTGGTATTACCAAGAGACCCAGTACTTC.

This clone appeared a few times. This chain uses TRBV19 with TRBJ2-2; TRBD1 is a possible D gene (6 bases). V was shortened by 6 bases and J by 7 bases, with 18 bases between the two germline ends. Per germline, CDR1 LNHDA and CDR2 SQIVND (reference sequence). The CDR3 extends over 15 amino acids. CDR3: CASSEEQGLVGELFF. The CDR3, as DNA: TGTGCCAGTAGCGAGGAACAGGGTTTAGTCGGGGAGCTGTTTTTT.

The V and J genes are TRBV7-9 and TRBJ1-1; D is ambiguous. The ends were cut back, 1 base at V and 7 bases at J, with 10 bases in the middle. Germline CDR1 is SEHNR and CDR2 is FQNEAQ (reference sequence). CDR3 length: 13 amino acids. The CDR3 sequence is CASSLVADGEAFF. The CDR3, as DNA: TGTGCCAGCAGCTTAGTAGCAGACGGTGAAGCTTTCTTT.

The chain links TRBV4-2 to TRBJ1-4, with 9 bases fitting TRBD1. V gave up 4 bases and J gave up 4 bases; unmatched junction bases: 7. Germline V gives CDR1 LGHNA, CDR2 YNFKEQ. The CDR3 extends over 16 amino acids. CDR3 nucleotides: TGTGCCAGCAGCCCTGGGGACAGGGCCTATAATGAAAAACTGTTTTTT. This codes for CASSPGDRAYNEKLFF.

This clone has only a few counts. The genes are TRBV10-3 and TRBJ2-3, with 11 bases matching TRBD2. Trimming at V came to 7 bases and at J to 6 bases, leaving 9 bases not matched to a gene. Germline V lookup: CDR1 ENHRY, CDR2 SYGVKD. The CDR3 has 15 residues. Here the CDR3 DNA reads TGTGCCATCAAACGGTCGGCTAGCGGGGGGGATACGCAGTATTTT. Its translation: CAIKRSASGGDTQYF.

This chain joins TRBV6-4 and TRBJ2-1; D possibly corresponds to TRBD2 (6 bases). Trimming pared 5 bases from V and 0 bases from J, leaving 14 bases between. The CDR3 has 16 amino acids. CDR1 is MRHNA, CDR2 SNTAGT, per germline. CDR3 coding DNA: TGTGCCAGCAGTCCTTTAGCGGCTAGCTCCTACAATGAGCAGTTCTTC. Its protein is CASSPLAASSYNEQFF.

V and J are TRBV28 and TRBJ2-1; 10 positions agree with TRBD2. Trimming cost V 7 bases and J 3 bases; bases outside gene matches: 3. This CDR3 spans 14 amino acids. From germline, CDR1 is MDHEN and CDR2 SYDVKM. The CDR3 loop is CASTVAGGYNEQFF. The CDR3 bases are TGTGCCAGCACAGTAGCGGGAGGCTACAATGAGCAGTTCTTC. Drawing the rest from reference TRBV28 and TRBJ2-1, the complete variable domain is DVKVTQSSRYLVKRTGEKVFLECVQDMDHENMFWYRQDPGLGLRLIYFSYDVKMKEKGDIPEGYSVSREKKERFSLILESASTNQTSMYLCASTVAGGYNEQFFGPGTRLTVL.

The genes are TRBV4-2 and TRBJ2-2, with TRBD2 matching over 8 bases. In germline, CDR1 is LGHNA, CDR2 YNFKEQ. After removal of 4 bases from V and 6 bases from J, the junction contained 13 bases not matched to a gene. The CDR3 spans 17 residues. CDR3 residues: CASSPSGGARYSGELFF. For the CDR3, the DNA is TGTGCCAGCAGCCCTTCCGGGGGGGCGCGCTATTCCGGGGAGCTGTTTTTT.

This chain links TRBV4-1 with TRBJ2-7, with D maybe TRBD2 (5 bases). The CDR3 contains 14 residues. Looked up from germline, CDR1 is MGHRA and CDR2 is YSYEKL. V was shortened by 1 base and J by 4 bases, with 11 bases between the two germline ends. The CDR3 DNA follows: TGCGCCAGCAGCCAAGGCCCGGGGATGTACGAGCAGTACTTC. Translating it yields CASSQGPGMYEQYF.

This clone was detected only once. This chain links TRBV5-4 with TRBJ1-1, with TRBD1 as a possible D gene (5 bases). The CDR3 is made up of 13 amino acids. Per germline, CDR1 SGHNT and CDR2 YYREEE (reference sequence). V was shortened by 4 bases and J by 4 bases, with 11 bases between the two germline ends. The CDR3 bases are TGTGCCAGCAGCCCGGGGGGACTCACTGAAGCTTTCTTT. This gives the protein CASSPGGLTEAFF.

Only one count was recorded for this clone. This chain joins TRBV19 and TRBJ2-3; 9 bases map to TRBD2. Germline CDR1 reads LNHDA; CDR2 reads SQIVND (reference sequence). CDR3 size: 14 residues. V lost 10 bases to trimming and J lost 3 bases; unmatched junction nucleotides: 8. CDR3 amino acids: CATRPGLATDTQYF. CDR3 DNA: TGTGCCACCAGGCCGGGACTAGCTACAGATACGCAGTATTTT.

Here the CDR3 reads CASSYQQGSTEAFF. As DNA, the CDR3 is TGTGCCAGCAGTTACCAGCAGGGGAGCACTGAAGCTTTCTTT. The J gene is TRBJ1-1, the V gene TRBV6-5; the D gene is possibly TRBD1 (6 bases). The V end was cut by 2 bases, the J end by 4 bases, with 11 bases between. Germline V gives CDR1 MNHEY, CDR2 SVGAGI. The CDR3 consists of 14 residues.

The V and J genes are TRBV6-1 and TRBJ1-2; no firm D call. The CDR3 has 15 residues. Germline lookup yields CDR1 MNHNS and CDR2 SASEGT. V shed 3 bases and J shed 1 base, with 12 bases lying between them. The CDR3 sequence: CASSDPLQSNYGYTF. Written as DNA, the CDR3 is TGTGCCAGCAGTGACCCTTTACAGAGTAACTATGGCTACACCTTC.

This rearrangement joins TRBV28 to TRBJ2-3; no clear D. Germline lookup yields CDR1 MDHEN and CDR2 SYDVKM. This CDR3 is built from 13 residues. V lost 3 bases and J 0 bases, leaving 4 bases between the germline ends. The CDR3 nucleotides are TGTGCCAGCAGTTTGACTAGCACAGATACGCAGTATTTT. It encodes CASSLTSTDTQYF.

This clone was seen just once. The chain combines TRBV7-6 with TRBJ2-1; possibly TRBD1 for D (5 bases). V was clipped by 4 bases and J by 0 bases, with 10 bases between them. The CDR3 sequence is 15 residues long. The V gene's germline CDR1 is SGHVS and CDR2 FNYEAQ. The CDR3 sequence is CASSYDSFSYNEQFF. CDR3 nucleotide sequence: TGTGCCAGCAGCTATGACAGTTTCTCCTACAATGAGCAGTTCTTC.

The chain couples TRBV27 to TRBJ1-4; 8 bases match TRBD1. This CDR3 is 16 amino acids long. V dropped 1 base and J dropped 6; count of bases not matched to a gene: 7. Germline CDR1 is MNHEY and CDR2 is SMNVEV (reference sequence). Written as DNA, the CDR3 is TGTGCCAGCAGTTTATTGGGGGGGACAGGAGATGAAAAACTGTTTTTT. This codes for CASSLLGGTGDEKLFF.

CDR3 nucleotide sequence: TGCAGCGTCGCCAGTTTCGGCACAGATACGCAGTATTTT. This sequence encodes CSVASFGTDTQYF. The rearrangement links TRBV29-1 to TRBJ2-3; D is unclear. Deletions cut 6 bases from V and 1 base from J, with 11 bases between. The length of the CDR3 is 13 residues. Germline values: CDR1 SQVTM, CDR2 ANQGSEA.

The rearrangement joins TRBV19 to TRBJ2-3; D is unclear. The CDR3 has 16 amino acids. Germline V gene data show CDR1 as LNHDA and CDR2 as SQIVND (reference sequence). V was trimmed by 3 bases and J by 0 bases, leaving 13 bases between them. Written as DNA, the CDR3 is TGTGCCAGTAGTATTGGAGAGGCGGTAAGCACAGATACGCAGTATTTT. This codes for CASSIGEAVSTDTQYF.

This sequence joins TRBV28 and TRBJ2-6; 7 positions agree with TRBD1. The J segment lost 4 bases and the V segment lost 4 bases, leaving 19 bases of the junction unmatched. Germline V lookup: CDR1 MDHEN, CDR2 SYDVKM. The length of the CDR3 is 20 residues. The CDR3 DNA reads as TGTGCCAGCAGTTCAAATGATCTTACACTAACAGGGGACGGGGCCAACGTCCTGACTTTC. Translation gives CASSSNDLTLTGDGANVLTF.

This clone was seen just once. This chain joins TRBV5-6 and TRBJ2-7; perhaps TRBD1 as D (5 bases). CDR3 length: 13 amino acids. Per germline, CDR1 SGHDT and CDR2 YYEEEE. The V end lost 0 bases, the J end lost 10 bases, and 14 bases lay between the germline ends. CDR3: CASSLERGERQYF. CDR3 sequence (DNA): TGTGCCAGCAGCTTGGAAAGGGGCGAACGCCAGTACTTC.

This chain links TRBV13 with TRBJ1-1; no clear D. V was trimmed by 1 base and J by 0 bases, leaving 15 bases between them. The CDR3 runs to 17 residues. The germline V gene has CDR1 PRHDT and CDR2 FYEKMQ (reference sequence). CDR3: CASSLELAVQMNTEAFF. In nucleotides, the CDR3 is TGTGCCAGCAGCTTAGAGTTAGCGGTACAGATGAACACTGAAGCTTTCTTT.

The DNA of the CDR3 is TGTGCCAGCAGTTTAGCACAGGGGCGATATGCTAGCACAGATACGCAGTATTTT. Translated, it gives CASSLAQGRYASTDTQYF. The V call is TRBV27, the J call TRBJ2-3; TRBD1 agrees at 7 bases. The CDR3 extends over 18 amino acids. The ends lost 2 bases at V and 0 bases at J; junction bases unmatched: 11. In germline, CDR1 is MNHEY, CDR2 SMNVEV (reference sequence).

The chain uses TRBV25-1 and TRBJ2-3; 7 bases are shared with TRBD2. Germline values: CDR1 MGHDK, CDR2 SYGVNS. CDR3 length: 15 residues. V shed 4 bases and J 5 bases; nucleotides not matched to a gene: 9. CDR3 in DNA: TGTGCCAGCAGTGGGCCGGCGGGGGACGGAGATACGCAGTATTTT. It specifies CASSGPAGDGDTQYF. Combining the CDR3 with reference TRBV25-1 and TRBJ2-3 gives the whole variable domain EADIYQTPRYLVIGTGKKITLECSQTMGHDKMYWYQQDPGMELHLIHYSYGVNSTEKGDLSSESTVSRIRTEHFPLTLESARPSHTSQYLCASSGPAGDGDTQYFGPGTRLTVL.